These 18 T cell receptor beta chains were all obtained from the same sample, sequenced in a study of TIL therapy for anti-PD-1-resistant metastatic lung cancer. Time point in this sample: pre-treatment sample, taken before nivolumab and TIL therapy. This was the immunoSEQ v3 assay. Assay used: immunoSEQ multiplex PCR; TCRdb lists only in-frame clones, some missing. Among about 46,000 clones, 65% to 90% were seen once, and the ten largest hold 4% to 6%. Sequencing was performed on blood, taken at baseline. The source is a person aged 25 to 85 with non-small cell lung cancer.

V is TRBV7-9 and J is TRBJ1-2; D is unclear. Germline lookup yields CDR1 SEHNR and CDR2 FQNEAQ (reference sequence). The V and J ends lost 4 bases and 6 bases respectively, with 12 bases between them. The CDR3 is 13 amino acids. CDR3 sequence: CASSSSALDGYTF. The DNA of the CDR3 is TGTGCCAGCAGCTCAAGCGCTTTAGATGGCTACACCTTC.

The chain uses TRBV5-1 and TRBJ1-1; D is unclear. V was pared by 0 bases and J by 4 bases, with 13 bases between. Germline V gives CDR1 SGHRS, CDR2 YFSETQ. The CDR3 has 15 residues. In DNA form, the CDR3 reads TGCGCCAGCAGCTTGGGGACCTTTTCCGGCACTGAAGCTTTCTTT. Residues: CASSLGTFSGTEAFF.

The genes are TRBV24-1 and TRBJ2-1, with a possible D match to TRBD1 (6 bases). Trimming removed 4 bases at V and 7 bases at J, with 19 bases between. The germline V gene has CDR1 KGHDR and CDR2 SFDVKD. The CDR3 consists of 16 residues. As DNA, the CDR3 is TGTGCCACCAGTGAGCGACCGGGACAAAATTGGAATGAGCAGTTCTTC. It translates to CATSERPGQNWNEQFF.

This chain uses TRBV7-9 with TRBJ1-2, with 8 bases lining up with TRBD1. The CDR3 is 18 residues long. Germline V gives CDR1 SEHNR, CDR2 FQNEAQ (reference sequence). The trim removed 4 bases at V and 2 bases at J, leaving 15 bases unmatched. The CDR3 loop is CASSSKLNYGTGNYGYTF. In DNA form, the CDR3 reads TGTGCCAGCAGCTCCAAGCTAAACTATGGGACAGGAAACTATGGCTACACCTTC.

The chain employs TRBV29-1 and TRBJ2-7; a possible D gene is TRBD1 (5 bases). CDR3 length: 15 amino acids. Trimming shortened V by 0 bases and J by 4 bases, and 16 bases separated the two germline ends. Germline CDR1 is SQVTM and CDR2 is ANQGSEA. The CDR3 region is CSVEEDKLNRYEQYF. The CDR3 DNA sequence: TGCAGCGTTGAAGAGGACAAACTAAATCGGTACGAGCAGTACTTC.

This chain uses TRBV18 with TRBJ2-7; 8 bases agree with TRBD2. Trimming removed 0 bases from V and 0 bases from J; junction bases left unmatched: 7. Germline CDR1 reads KGHSH; CDR2 reads LQKENI. This CDR3 region has 17 residues. This CDR3 is CASSPPSGLAGSYEQYF. CDR3 coding DNA: TGTGCCAGCTCACCACCGAGCGGGCTAGCGGGCTCCTACGAGCAGTACTTC.

The chain carries TRBV5-8 and TRBJ2-7, with D possibly being TRBD2 (7 bases). Germline loops: CDR1 SGHTS, CDR2 YDEGEE. This CDR3 has 15 residues. Trimming shortened V by 4 bases and J by 1 base, and 15 bases separated the two germline ends. Here the CDR3 DNA reads TGTGCCAGCAGCCCGATGGGGGGGCCGTCCTACGAGCAGTACTTC. Encoded protein: CASSPMGGPSYEQYF.

The rearrangement uses TRBV11-2 and TRBJ2-5; D is ambiguous. This CDR3 is 12 amino acids long. CDR1 is SGHAT, CDR2 FQNNGV, per germline. The ends were cut back, 1 base at V and 5 bases at J, with 5 bases in the middle. The CDR3 DNA follows: TGTGCCAGCAGCTTAGTGGCGGAGACCCAGTACTTC. This sequence encodes CASSLVAETQYF.

The rearrangement joins TRBV24-1 to TRBJ1-5; D is unclear. Trimming took off 0 bases at V and 3 bases at J, with 11 bases between the two ends. CDR1 is KGHDR and CDR2 is SFDVKD in the germline V gene. The CDR3 totals 16 residues. CDR3: CATSDLEAGFNQPQHF. The CDR3 DNA is TGTGCCACCAGTGATTTGGAGGCAGGCTTCAATCAGCCCCAGCATTTT.

The CDR3 DNA reads TGTGCCAGCAGCCAACAGGGGGCTAACTATGGCTACACCTTC. It is translated as CASSQQGANYGYTF. V usage is TRBV14 and J usage is TRBJ1-2, with TRBD1 identical over 7 bases. Germline CDR1 is SGHDN and CDR2 is FVKESK. The CDR3 contains 14 residues. V lost 2 bases to trimming and J lost 0 bases; unmatched junction nucleotides: 0.

The chain combines TRBV27 with TRBJ2-3; tentative D call: TRBD2 (5 bases). The CDR3 has 14 residues. Per germline, CDR1 MNHEY and CDR2 SMNVEV (reference sequence). V gave up 7 bases and J gave up 5 bases, with 16 bases separating them. For the CDR3, the DNA is TGTGCCAGCACCCTAGGGTCCGAGGGAGATACGCAGTATTTT. Amino acids: CASTLGSEGDTQYF.

CDR3 nucleotides: TGTGCCAGCAGCGTAGGAGGTGTTAGAGATGAGCAGTTCTTC. It translates to CASSVGGVRDEQFF. The rearrangement joins TRBV9 to TRBJ2-1; D ambiguous. The CDR3 runs to 14 residues. Germline CDR1 reads SGDLS; CDR2 reads YYNGEE. The germline V and J ends were trimmed by 0 bases and 8 bases, with 12 bases remaining between them.

V gene TRBV3-1 (or the pseudogene TRBV3-2) combines with J gene TRBJ2-1, with D unresolved. There are 13 residues in the CDR3. CDR1 is LGHDT and CDR2 is YNNKEL in the germline V gene (reference sequence). V was pared by 8 bases and J by 10 bases, with 18 bases between. CDR3 region: CASERAHLGEQFF. DNA of the CDR3: TGTGCCAGCGAAAGGGCCCATTTGGGGGAGCAGTTCTTC.

The chain carries TRBV6-5 and TRBJ1-3, with TRBD1 identical over 8 bases. CDR1 and CDR2 from the germline V gene are MNHEY and SVGAGI. The length of the CDR3 is 15 residues. With V trimmed by 4 bases and J by 7 bases, 9 bases remained unmatched. CDR3 protein: CASSSGTGLWNTIYF. CDR3 bases: TGTGCCAGCAGTTCCGGGACAGGATTATGGAACACCATATATTTT.

This rearrangement joins TRBV10-3 to TRBJ2-7; no definite D call. The CDR3 runs to 14 residues. Germline values: CDR1 ENHRY, CDR2 SYGVKD. Trimming took off 2 bases at V and 2 bases at J, with 10 bases between the two ends. CDR3 residues: CAISERDGPYEQYF. The CDR3 DNA is TGTGCCATCAGTGAGAGAGACGGCCCCTACGAGCAGTACTTC.

The rearrangement links TRBV7-8 to TRBJ2-1, with 7 bases aligning to TRBD1. The V gene end was trimmed by 1 base and the J gene end by 9 bases; junction bases not matched to a gene: 6. From germline, CDR1 is SGHVS and CDR2 FQNEAQ. The CDR3 loop spans 14 amino acids. CDR3 sequence: CASSLGQGIGEQFF. CDR3 DNA sequence: TGTGCCAGCAGCTTAGGACAGGGTATCGGTGAGCAGTTCTTC.

V is TRBV18 and J is TRBJ2-1; 7 bases match TRBD1. Looked up from germline, CDR1 is KGHSH and CDR2 is LQKENI. CDR3 size: 12 residues. V shed 3 bases, J shed 9 bases, and the junction held 2 bases outside the gene matches. As DNA, the CDR3 is TGTGCCAGCTCACCCCCAGGGGGTGAGCAGTTCTTC. Translated, it gives CASSPPGGEQFF.

V and J are TRBV6-2 or TRBV6-3 and TRBJ2-5; 7 bases fit TRBD2. Germline V CDR1 and CDR2: MNHEY, SVGEGT. The CDR3 has 15 amino acids. J gave up 6 bases and V 0 bases, and 7 bases lay outside the gene matches. CDR3 loop: CASSYSLAEWKTQYF. CDR3 sequence (DNA): TGTGCCAGCAGTTACTCGCTAGCGGAGTGGAAGACCCAGTACTTC.